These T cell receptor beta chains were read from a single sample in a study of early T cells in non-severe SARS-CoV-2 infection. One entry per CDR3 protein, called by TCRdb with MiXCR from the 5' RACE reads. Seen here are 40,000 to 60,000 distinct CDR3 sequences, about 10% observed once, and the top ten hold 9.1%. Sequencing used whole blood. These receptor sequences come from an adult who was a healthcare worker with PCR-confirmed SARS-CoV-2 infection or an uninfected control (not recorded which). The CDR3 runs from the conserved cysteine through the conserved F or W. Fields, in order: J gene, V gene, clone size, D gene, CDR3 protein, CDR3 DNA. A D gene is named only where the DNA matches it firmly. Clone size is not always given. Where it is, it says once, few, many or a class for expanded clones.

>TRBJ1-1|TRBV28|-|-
CASSLWSVVGLNTEAFF
TGTGCCAGCAGTTTGTGGTCCGTAGTAGGCCTGAACACTGAAGCTTTCTTT
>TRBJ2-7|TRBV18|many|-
CASSLPGTLEQYF
TGTGCCAGCTCACTCCCCGGGACACTCGAGCAGTACTTC
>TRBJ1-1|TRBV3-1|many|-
CASSQVLGTNTEAFF
TGTGCCAGCAGCCAAGTACTGGGGACGAACACTGAAGCTTTCTTT
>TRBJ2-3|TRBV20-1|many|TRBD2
CSAHPLAGSTDTQYF
TGCAGTGCCCATCCCCTAGCGGGTAGCACAGATACGCAGTATTTT
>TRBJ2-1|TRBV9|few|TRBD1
CASSVTGALPNEQFF
TGTGCCAGCAGCGTAACAGGGGCCCTTCCTAATGAGCAGTTCTTC
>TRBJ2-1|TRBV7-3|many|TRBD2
CASSRLAGGTYEQFF
TGTGCCAGCAGCCGTCTAGCGGGGGGGACGTATGAGCAGTTCTTC
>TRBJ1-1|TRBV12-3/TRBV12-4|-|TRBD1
CASSLSHRQGF
TGTGCCAGCAGTTTATCACATCGACAGGGCTTT
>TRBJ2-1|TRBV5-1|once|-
CASSPVGGRDEQFF
TGCGCCAGCAGCCCGGTGGGGGGCCGGGATGAGCAGTTCTTC
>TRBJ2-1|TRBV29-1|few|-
CSVAVLEVGEQFF
TGCAGCGTCGCCGTGCTAGAAGTGGGTGAGCAGTTCTTC
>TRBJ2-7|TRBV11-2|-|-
CASSLVPQGPYEQYF
TGTGCCAGCAGCTTAGTTCCGCAGGGGCCCTACGAGCAGTACTTC
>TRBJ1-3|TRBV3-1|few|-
CASSQAQGTTGNTIYF
TGTGCCAGCAGCCAAGCCCAAGGGACAACCGGAAACACCATATATTTT
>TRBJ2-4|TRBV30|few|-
CAWTISTGRNIQYF
TGTGCCTGGACCATATCGACAGGGAGGAACATTCAGTACTTC
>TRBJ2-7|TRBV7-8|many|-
CASSSRGGSSYEQYF
TGTGCCAGCAGCTCCCGCGGGGGCAGCTCCTACGAGCAGTACTTC
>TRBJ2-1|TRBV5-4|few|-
CASSLAAHNEQFF
TGTGCCAGCAGCTTGGCCGCCCACAATGAGCAGTTCTTC
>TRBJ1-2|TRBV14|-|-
CASSSRDGPYGYTF
TGTGCCAGCAGCTCCCGGGACGGACCCTATGGCTACACCTTC
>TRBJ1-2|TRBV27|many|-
CASRRQTNYGYTF
TGTGCCAGCAGACGACAGACTAACTATGGCTACACCTTC
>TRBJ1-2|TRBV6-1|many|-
CANSKTELYGYTF
TGTGCCAACTCGAAGACAGAGCTCTATGGCTACACCTTC
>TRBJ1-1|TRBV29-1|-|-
CSALTGGNTEAFF
TGCAGCGCCCTGACAGGTGGGAACACTGAAGCTTTCTTT
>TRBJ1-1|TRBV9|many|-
CASSVDEGTPGFEGTEAFF
TGTGCCAGCAGCGTAGATGAGGGGACACCGGGGTTTGAAGGAACTGAAGCTTTCTTT
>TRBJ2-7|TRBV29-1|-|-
CSVESYGSYEQYF
TGCAGCGTCGAAAGTTACGGGAGCTACGAGCAGTACTTC
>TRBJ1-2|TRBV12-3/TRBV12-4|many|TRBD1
CASSPRGQGKYGYTF
TGTGCCAGCAGCCCACGAGGACAGGGAAAATATGGCTACACCTTC
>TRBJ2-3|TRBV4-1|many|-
CASSQGGARGDTQYF
TGCGCCAGCAGCCAAGGGGGGGCCAGGGGAGATACGCAGTATTTT